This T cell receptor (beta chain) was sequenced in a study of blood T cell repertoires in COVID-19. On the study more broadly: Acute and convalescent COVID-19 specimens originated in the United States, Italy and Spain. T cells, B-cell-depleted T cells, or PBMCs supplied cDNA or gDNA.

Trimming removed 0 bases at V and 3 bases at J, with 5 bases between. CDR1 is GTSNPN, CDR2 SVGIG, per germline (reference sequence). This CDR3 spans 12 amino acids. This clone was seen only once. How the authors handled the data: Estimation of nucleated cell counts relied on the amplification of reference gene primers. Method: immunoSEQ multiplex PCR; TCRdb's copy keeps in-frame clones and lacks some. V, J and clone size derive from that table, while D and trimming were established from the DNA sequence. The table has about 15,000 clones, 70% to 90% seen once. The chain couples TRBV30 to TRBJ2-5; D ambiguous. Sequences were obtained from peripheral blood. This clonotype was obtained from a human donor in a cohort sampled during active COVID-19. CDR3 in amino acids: CAWSVRKETQYF. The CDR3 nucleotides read TGTGCCTGGAGTGTCAGAAAAGAGACCCAGTACTTC.